The rows below give T cell receptor beta chains drawn from one sample of a study of identical twins. TCRdb itself ran the 5' RACE reads through MiXCR, one entry per CDR3 protein. The table records around 95,000 distinct CDR3 sequences, under 6.5% of them present only once. The sequenced sample consisted of memory T cells sorted from blood. These receptors all stem from a woman aged 45-59 years in good health. CDR3s leave out the opening cysteine and the closing phenylalanine or tryptophan. Each record gives: clone size, J gene, V gene, CDR3 protein. Only part of the rows carry a size: once, few, many, or a class if the clone is expanded.

clone size: many; J gene: TRBJ2-2; V gene: TRBV7-8; CDR3 protein: ASSFEGSGELF
clone size: many; J gene: TRBJ2-6; V gene: TRBV7-9; CDR3 protein: ASSPAGGGANVLT
clone size: many; J gene: TRBJ2-4; V gene: TRBV20-1; CDR3 protein: SASPGQGGLNIQY
clone size: NA; J gene: TRBJ2-3; V gene: TRBV20-1; CDR3 protein: SARDRLRTSGTVDTQY
clone size: many; J gene: TRBJ2-2; V gene: TRBV3-1; CDR3 protein: ASSSASGYTGELF
clone size: NA; J gene: TRBJ2-4; V gene: TRBV20-1; CDR3 protein: SANSPGLGNIQY
clone size: few; J gene: TRBJ2-1; V gene: TRBV10-3; CDR3 protein: AISLDSFSYNEQF
clone size: many; J gene: TRBJ2-7; V gene: TRBV7-9; CDR3 protein: ASSSGHTYEQY
clone size: NA; J gene: TRBJ1-1; V gene: TRBV12-5; CDR3 protein: ASGLGEPRPEAF
clone size: many; J gene: TRBJ2-7; V gene: TRBV20-1; CDR3 protein: SAPQVGLAEYEQY
clone size: many; J gene: TRBJ2-5; V gene: TRBV29-1; CDR3 protein: SVRQGGRETQY
clone size: many; J gene: TRBJ2-1; V gene: TRBV20-1; CDR3 protein: SAARWDYNEQF
clone size: few; J gene: TRBJ1-6; V gene: TRBV25-1; CDR3 protein: ASSDPGQGDNSPLH